The source of this T cell receptor (beta chain) is a study of blood T cell repertoires in COVID-19. Study summary: Some COVID-19 samples were acute and others convalescent; all came from the United States, Italy and Spain. From T cells, B-cell-depleted T cells, or PBMCs came the material, which was cDNA or gDNA.

Authors' methods: From reference gene primer amplification, estimates of nucleated cell counts were derived. Using immunoSEQ multiplex PCR, the repertoire was profiled, and TCRdb retains in-frame clones only, with some absent. V and J calls and clone size are copied from that table; D and trimming were computed from the DNA. The data hold approximately 390,000 clones, with around 89% observed a single time. Germline lookup yields CDR1 SGHDN and CDR2 FVKESK. V was clipped by 1 base and J by 4 bases, with 7 bases between them. This CDR3 has 13 residues. Sequenced input: peripheral blood. The source of this sequence is a man in his late teens or twenties with active or convalescent COVID-19. The chain has TRBV14 and TRBJ2-5; no firm D call. Written as DNA, the CDR3 is TGTGCCAGCAGCCAAGGACTCCCAGAGACCCAGTACTTC. Amino acid sequence: CASSQGLPETQYF.